This T cell receptor beta chain came from a study of blood T cells in healthy people across ages (dated by TCRdb to 2013 to 2016). About the study as a whole: Template switching captured roughly one uniquely barcoded TCR beta cDNA molecule per two T cells in model experiments. Four age groups were formed from the donors: young (average about 15 years), middle-aged (approximately 40), aged (62) and long-lived (more than 75). The study analyzed two additional independent replicas of 1 million unique cDNA reads from the same blood draw for two donors, one aged 18 to 29 and one aged 80 or older. To track age-related changes in TCR beta repertoire diversity, the study relied on deep sequencing normalized with unique cDNA molecular identifiers. Donors of different ages were randomly distributed across sequencing lanes to avoid experimental bias. Results and caveats for the whole study, not just this receptor: Estimates of total diversity based on one million sequenced T cells were considered lower bounds and underestimates. Observed TCR beta diversity per million T cells fell roughly linearly with age, and a significant reduction was already apparent by age about 38. Conclusive comparison of naive and antigen-experienced compartments was prevented by the profiling of bulk unsorted PBMCs. There was a strong correlation between observed TCR beta diversity and the percentage of naive T cells measured by flow cytometry. Because donor CMV infection status was unknown, age-related changes in expanded clonotypes were potentially confounded. The long-lived group showed more naive CD4+ T cells, fewer expanded clones and increased TCR diversity than the aged group, suggesting age selection.

The roughly 42 donors, aged roughly 6 to 95 years, were systemically healthy Caucasian individuals from Russia. Each donor gave about 11 milliliters of peripheral blood, drawn into EDTA-treated Vacutainer tubes. PBMCs were isolated by Ficoll-Paque density-gradient centrifugation, with at least 7 million obtained per sample. Trizol reagent was used to extract total RNA from the PBMCs, yielding at least 5.5 micrograms per sample. For every donor, an aliquot of PBMCs went through flow cytometry to measure the percentages of naive CD45RAhigh/CD27high T cells. Library preparation was by 5' RACE. Reads for this sample came from an Illumina HiSeq 2500. A second roughly 6 to 12 cycle PCR used a sample-barcoded 5' primer and a J-beta primer mix. A unique molecular identifier was introduced onto each TCR beta cDNA molecule by a template-switch 5' adaptor carrying 12 random nucleotides. Each sample yielded at least 3 million CDR3-containing paired-end reads. First-strand cDNA synthesis was performed from all RNA using the Mint cDNA synthesis kit, with priming by a TRBC-specific oligonucleotide. Following uracil-DNA glycosylase treatment, a first 18-cycle PCR with universal primers M1SS and BC2_uni_R was performed on all cDNA. In the paper's pipeline: Each sample was normalized by randomly selecting 1 million high-quality reads, each carrying a distinct molecular identifier. Instead of being binned into consensus sequences, reads that shared molecular identifiers were thrown out. MiTCR, with a Q25 quality threshold and the strictest error-elimination algorithm, was used for CDR3 identification, clonotype clustering and error correction. A nonparametric unseen species model with Euler transformation was used to estimate lower-bound total TCR beta diversity. TCRdb took the public reads, trimmed them with fastp at Q25, ran MiXCR for clone calling and kept in-frame beta chains. Rows matching on CDR3 protein sequence are summarized as one entry with the most common DNA and genes. The authors' filters were not applied to this entry. The sample data list about 1.8 million distinct CDR3 sequences, and around half of these were observed just once. The ten largest clones capture less than 2.5% of the sample.

A word on this clonotype: The target of this receptor is not known. Per-nucleotide qualities are absent, and no much larger clonotype sits a single base away.

Unmatched junction bases come to 11, with V trimmed by 1 base and J by 7 bases. The CDR3 measures 16 amino acids from cysteine to phenylalanine. Only CDR3 DNA is held: 48 bases, read in frame from base 1. The CDR1 and CDR2 encoded by the germline V gene (reference sequence) are LGHDT and YNNKEL. The rearranged segments are TRBV3-1 and TRBJ2-7, with TRBD2 matching 9 junction bases. The receptor was isolated from a middle-aged woman in good health. The specimen sequenced was blood. The CDR3 region reads CASSQVETSGNNEQYF. The sequenced DNA is TGTGCCAGCAGCCAAGTAGAGACTAGCGGAAACAATGAGCAGTACTTC.